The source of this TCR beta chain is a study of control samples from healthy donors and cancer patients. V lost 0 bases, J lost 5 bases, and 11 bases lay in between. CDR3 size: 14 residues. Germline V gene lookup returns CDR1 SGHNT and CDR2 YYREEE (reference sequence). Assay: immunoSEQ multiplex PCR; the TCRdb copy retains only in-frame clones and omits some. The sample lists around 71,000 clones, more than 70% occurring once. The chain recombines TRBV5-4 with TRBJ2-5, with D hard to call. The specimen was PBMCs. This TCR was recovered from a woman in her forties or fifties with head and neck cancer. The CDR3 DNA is TGTGCCAGCAGCTTGGGTGGGTTGATGGAGACCCAGTACTTC. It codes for CASSLGGLMETQYF.